This TCR beta chain was sequenced in a study of cytomegalovirus exposure and HLA in healthy donors. In the study overall: Drawn from HLA-typed donors, about 82 million unique TCRs were held in an early data release. Study-level points and caveats: In most subjects, TCR beta sequences reportedly gave accurate predictions of HLA-A and HLA-B alleles. In a later analysis, a missense DCLRE1C variant was linked to TCR beta V- and J-gene trimming.

Unrecorded immune exposure was likely among donors, who were nominally healthy when sampled. Vbeta (60) and Jbeta (13) primers were used in the PCR. Sequencing was performed with immunoSEQ multiplex PCR; in TCRdb, only in-frame clones are kept and a portion is missing. The sample has around 35,000 clones, roughly 81% seen once. Germline CDR1 reads SGDLS; CDR2 reads YYNGEE. The CDR3 contains 14 residues. V was pared by 7 bases and J by 5 bases, with 16 bases between. There are a few counts of this clone. Its antigen remains unknown. The source material was PBMCs. This TCR derives from a man younger than 45 in good health and CMV-seronegative. The rearrangement links TRBV9 to TRBJ2-1; the D gene is possibly TRBD2 (6 bases). The chain's CDR3 is CASGGSGVNNEQFF. The DNA of the CDR3 is TGTGCCAGCGGGGGTTCGGGAGTCAACAATGAGCAGTTCTTC.